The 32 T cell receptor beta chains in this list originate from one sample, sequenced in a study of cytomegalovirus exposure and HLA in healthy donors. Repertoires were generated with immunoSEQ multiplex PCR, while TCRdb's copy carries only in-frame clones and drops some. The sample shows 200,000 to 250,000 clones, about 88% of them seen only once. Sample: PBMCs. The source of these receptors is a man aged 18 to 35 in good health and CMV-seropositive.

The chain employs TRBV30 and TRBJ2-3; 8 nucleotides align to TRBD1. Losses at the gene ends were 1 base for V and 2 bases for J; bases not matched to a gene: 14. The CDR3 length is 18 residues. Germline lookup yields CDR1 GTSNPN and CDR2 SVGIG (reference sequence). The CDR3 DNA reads TGTGCCTGGAGTGGGCAGGGGGCGATGAGGTCACACACAGATACGCAGTATTTT. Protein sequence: CAWSGQGAMRSHTDTQYF.

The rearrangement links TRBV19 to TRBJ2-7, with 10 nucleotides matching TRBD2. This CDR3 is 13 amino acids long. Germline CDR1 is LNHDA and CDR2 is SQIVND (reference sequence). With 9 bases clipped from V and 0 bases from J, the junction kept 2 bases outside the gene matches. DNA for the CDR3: TGTGCCAGCTCTAGCGGGAGCTCCTACGAGCAGTACTTC. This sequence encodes CASSSGSSYEQYF.

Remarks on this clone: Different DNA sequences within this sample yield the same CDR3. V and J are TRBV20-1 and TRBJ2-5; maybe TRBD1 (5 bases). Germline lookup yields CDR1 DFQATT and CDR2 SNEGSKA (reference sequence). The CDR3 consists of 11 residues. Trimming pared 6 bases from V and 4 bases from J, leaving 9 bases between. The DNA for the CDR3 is TGCAGTGCCAGGGTTCGAGAGACCCAGTACTTC. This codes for CSARVRETQYF.

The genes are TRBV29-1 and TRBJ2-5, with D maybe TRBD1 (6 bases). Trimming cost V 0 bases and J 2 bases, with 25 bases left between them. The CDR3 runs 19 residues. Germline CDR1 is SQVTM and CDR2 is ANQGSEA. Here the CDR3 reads CSVEDGMHVGTLTQETQYF. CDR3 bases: TGCAGCGTTGAAGATGGGATGCATGTTGGGACACTGACACAAGAGACCCAGTACTTC. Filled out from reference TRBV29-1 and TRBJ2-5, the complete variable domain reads SAVISQKPSRDICQRGTSLTIQCQVDSQVTMMFWYRQQPGQSLTLIATANQGSEATYESGFVIDKFPISRPNLTFSTLTVSNMSPEDSSIYLCSVEDGMHVGTLTQETQYFGPGTRLLVL.

DNA of the CDR3: TGTGCCAGCCGTAGCGGGACGAACACCGGGGAGCTGTTTTTT. Its protein is CASRSGTNTGELFF. The chain joins TRBV5-4 to TRBJ2-2; 8 positions match TRBD2. V lost 7 bases, J lost 0 bases, and 2 bases stayed unmatched. CDR1 and CDR2 (germline): SGHNT, YYREEE (reference sequence). This CDR3 has 14 residues.

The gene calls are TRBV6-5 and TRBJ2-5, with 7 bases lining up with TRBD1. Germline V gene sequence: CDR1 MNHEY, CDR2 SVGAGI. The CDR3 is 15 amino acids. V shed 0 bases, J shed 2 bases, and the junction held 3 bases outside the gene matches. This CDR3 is CASSYSVTGQETQYF. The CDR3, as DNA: TGTGCCAGCAGTTACTCGGTGACAGGGCAAGAGACCCAGTACTTC.

This CDR3 reads CASSLRDRDNQPQHF. The CDR3 nucleotides are TGCGCCAGCAGCCTCCGGGACAGGGACAATCAGCCCCAGCATTTT. The chain joins TRBV4-1 to TRBJ1-5; 9 positions match TRBD1. Germline lookup yields CDR1 MGHRA and CDR2 YSYEKL. Trimming cost V 4 bases and J 3 bases; bases outside gene matches: 4. The CDR3 has 15 amino acids.

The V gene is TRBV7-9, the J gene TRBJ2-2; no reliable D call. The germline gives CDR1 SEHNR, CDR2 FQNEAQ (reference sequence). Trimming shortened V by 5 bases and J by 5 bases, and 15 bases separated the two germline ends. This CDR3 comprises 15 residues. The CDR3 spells CASSNPGFQTGELFF. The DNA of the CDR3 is TGTGCCAGCAGCAATCCGGGCTTCCAAACCGGGGAGCTGTTTTTT.

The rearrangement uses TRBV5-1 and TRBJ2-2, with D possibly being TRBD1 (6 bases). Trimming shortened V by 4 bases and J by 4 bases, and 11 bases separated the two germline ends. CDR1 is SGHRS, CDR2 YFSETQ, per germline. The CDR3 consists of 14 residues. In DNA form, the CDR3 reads TGCGCCAGCAGCCCCGGACAGAGCACCGGGGAGCTGTTTTTT. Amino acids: CASSPGQSTGELFF.

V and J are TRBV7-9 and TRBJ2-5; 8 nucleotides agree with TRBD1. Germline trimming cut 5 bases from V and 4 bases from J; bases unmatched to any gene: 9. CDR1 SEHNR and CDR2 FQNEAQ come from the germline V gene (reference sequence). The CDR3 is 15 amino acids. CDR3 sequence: CASSPGQGGRETQYF. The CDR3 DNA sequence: TGTGCCAGCAGCCCTGGACAGGGCGGTAGAGAGACCCAGTACTTC.

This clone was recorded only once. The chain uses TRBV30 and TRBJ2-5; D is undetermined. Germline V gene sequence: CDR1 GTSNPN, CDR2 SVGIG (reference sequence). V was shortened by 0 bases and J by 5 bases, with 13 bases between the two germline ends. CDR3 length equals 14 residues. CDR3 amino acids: CAWSVGAFGETQYF. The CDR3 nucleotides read TGTGCCTGGAGTGTAGGAGCCTTTGGGGAGACCCAGTACTTC.

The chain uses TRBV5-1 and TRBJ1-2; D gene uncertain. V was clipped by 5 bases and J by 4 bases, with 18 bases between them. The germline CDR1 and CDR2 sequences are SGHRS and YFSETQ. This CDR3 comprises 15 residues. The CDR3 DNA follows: TGCGCCAGCAGAGAAGAAGGGCTCCATACCTATGGCTACACCTTC. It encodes CASREEGLHTYGYTF.

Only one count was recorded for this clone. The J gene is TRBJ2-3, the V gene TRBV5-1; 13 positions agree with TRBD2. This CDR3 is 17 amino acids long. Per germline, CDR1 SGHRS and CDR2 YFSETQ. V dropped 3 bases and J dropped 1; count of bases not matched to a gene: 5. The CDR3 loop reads CASSSVGLAGGTDTQYF. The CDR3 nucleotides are TGCGCCAGCAGCTCGGTCGGACTAGCGGGAGGCACAGATACGCAGTATTTT.

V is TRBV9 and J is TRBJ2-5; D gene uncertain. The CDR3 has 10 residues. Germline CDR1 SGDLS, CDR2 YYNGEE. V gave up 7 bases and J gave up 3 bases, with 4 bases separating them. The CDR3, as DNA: TGTGCCAGCGGGGAAGAGACCCAGTACTTC. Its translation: CASGEETQYF.

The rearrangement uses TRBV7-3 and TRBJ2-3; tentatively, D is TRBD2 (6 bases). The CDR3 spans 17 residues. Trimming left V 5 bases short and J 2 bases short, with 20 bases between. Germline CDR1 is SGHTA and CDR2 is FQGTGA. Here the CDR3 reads CASSPATGDDFTDTQYF. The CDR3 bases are TGTGCCAGCAGCCCCGCAACGGGGGATGACTTCACAGATACGCAGTATTTT.

The chain's CDR3 is CASSKKVSGGNTDTQYF. CDR3 nucleotides: TGTGCCAGCAGCAAGAAGGTGTCAGGGGGCAACACAGATACGCAGTATTTT. The chain links TRBV5-6 to TRBJ2-3; 8 bases are a match to TRBD1. CDR1 and CDR2 from the germline V gene are SGHDT and YYEEEE. V lost 4 bases to trimming and J lost 2 bases; unmatched junction nucleotides: 12. There are 17 residues in the CDR3.

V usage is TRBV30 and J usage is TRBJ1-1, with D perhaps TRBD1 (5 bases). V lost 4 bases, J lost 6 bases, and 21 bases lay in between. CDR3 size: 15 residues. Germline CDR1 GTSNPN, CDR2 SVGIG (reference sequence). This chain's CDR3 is CAWTTLKAGVAEAFF. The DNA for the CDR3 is TGTGCCTGGACTACCCTTAAGGCGGGGGTGGCTGAAGCTTTCTTT. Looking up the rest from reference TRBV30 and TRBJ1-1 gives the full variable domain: SQTIHQWPATLVQPVGSPLSLECTVEGTSNPNLYWYRQAAGRGLQLLFYSVGIGQISSEVPQNLSASRPQDRQFILSSKKLLLSDSGFYLCAWTTLKAGVAEAFFGQGTRLTVV.

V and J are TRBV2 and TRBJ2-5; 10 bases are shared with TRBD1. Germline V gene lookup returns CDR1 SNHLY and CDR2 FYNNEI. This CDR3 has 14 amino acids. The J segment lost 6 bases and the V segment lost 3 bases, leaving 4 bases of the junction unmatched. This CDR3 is CASSEGQGIKTQYF. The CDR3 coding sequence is TGTGCCAGCAGTGAGGGACAGGGGATCAAGACCCAGTACTTC.

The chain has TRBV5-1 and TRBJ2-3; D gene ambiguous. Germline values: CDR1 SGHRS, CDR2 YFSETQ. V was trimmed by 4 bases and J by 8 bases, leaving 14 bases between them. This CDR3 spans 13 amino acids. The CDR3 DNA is TGCGCCAGCAGCCTTCAGGCCCCCGGTACGCAGTATTTT. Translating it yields CASSLQAPGTQYF.

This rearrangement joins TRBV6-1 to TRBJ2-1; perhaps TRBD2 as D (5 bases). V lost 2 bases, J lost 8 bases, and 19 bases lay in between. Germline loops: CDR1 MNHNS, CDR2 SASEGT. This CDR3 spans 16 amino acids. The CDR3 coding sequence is TGTGCCAGCAGTGAACGACCGGGCCGACTAATCGATGAGCAGTTCTTC. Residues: CASSERPGRLIDEQFF.

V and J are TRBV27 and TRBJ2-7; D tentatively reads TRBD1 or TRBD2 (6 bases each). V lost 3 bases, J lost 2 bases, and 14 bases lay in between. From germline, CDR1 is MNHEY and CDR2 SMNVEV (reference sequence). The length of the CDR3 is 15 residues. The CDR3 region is CASSLGAPGAYEQYF. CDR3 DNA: TGTGCCAGCAGTTTGGGGGCCCCGGGAGCCTACGAGCAGTACTTC.

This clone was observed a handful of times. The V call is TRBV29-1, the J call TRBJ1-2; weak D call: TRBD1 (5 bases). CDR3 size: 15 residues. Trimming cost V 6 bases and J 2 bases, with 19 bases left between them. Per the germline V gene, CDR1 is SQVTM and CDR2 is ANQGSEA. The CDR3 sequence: CSVPKGMVANYGYTF. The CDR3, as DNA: TGCAGCGTCCCAAAGGGGATGGTGGCGAACTATGGCTACACCTTC.

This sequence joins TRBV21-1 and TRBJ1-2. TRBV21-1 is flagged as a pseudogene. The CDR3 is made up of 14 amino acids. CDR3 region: CARIGGVANYGYTF. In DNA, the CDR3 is TGTGCCAGGATAGGCGGCGTCGCTAACTATGGCTACACCTTC.

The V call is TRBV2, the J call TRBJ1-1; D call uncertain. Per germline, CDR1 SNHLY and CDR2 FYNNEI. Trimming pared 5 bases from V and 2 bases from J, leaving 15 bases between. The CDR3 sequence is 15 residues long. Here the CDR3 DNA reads TGTGCCAGCAGTTATACCGGGTCCCCCAACACTGAAGCTTTCTTT. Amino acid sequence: CASSYTGSPNTEAFF.

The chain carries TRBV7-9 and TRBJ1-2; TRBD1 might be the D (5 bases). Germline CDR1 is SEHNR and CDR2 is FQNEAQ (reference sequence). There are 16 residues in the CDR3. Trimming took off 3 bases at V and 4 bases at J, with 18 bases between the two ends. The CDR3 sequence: CASSFRGQGRGYGYTF. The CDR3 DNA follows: TGTGCCAGCAGCTTTAGAGGGCAGGGAAGGGGCTATGGCTACACCTTC.

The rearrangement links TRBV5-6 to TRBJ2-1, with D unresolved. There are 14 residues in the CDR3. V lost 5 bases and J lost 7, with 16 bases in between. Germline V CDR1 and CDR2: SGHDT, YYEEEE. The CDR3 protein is CASSFDRITNEQFF. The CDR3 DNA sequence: TGTGCCAGCAGTTTTGACCGGATTACTAATGAGCAGTTCTTC.

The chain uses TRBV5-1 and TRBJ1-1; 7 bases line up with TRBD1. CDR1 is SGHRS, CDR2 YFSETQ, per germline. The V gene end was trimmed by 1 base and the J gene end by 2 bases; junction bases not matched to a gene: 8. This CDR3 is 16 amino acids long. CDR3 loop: CASSLSIRDRNTEAFF. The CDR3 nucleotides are TGCGCCAGCAGCTTGTCCATCCGGGACAGAAACACTGAAGCTTTCTTT.

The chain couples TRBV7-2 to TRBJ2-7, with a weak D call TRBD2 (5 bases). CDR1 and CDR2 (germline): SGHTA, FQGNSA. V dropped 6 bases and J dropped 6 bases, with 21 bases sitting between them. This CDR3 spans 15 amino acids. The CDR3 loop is CASSSRDQTRSEQYF. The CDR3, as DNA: TGTGCCAGCAGTAGCCGGGATCAAACACGGAGCGAGCAGTACTTC.

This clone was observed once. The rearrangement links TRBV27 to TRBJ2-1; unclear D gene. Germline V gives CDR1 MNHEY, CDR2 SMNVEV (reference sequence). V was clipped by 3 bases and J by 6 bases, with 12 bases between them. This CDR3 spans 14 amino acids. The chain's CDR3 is CASSFLWEVNEQFF. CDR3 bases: TGTGCCAGCAGTTTTCTCTGGGAAGTCAATGAGCAGTTCTTC.

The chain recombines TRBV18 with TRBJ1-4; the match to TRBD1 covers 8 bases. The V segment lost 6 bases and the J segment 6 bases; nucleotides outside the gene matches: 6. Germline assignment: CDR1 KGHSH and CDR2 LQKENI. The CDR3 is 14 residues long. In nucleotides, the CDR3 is TGTGCCAGCTCTGCCGGGACAGGTTATGAAAAACTGTTTTTT. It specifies CASSAGTGYEKLFF.

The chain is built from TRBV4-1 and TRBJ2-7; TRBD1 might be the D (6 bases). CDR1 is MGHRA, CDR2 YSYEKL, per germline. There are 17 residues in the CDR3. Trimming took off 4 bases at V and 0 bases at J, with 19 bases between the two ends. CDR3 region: CASSPGARTASSYEQYF. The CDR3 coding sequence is TGCGCCAGCAGCCCTGGCGCTAGGACAGCGAGCTCCTACGAGCAGTACTTC.

The CDR3 sequence is CASSLIPGASYNEQFF. CDR3 DNA: TGTGCCAGCAGCTTAATTCCCGGAGCCTCCTACAATGAGCAGTTCTTC. The chain combines TRBV7-6 with TRBJ2-1, with D uncertain. The CDR3 has 16 amino acids. Trimming shortened V by 2 bases and J by 0 bases, and 11 bases separated the two germline ends. Germline V gene sequence: CDR1 SGHVS, CDR2 FNYEAQ.